This TCR beta chain was found in a study of blood T cell repertoires in COVID-19 (TCRdb year 2020). With respect to the entire study: Samples covering the acute and convalescent phases of COVID-19 were provided by collaborators in the United States, Italy and Spain. Nearly every sample came with metadata listing a de-identified subject ID, COVID-19 status, age in years and sex. Deeply sampled blood TCRbeta repertoires from subjects exposed to, actively infected with, or recovered from COVID-19 were included in the dataset. Samples were obtained from the ongoing ImmuneRACE study (first 160 participants) and from approximately 1,200 subjects provided by 6 global collaborators. The material from the prospective study consisted of cDNA or gDNA derived from T cells, B-cell-depleted T cells, or PBMCs. Where available, HLA class I and class II types were taken from metadata supplied by the sample provider and were not determined by assay-based typing. A freely available public database, intended as a resource for researchers studying the immune response to SARS-CoV-2, is where the repertoires were released.

Collaborating institutions collected whole blood in K2EDTA tubes following their own protocols. For TCRbeta analysis, collaborators shipped samples in one of three forms: frozen whole blood, isolated PBMCs, or DNA extracted from either of those sample types. General findings and caveats noted by the study authors: Clinical and demographic metadata were provided uncurated, with the amount varying by source and participant.

On this clone: Its antigen target is currently unknown. No clone much larger than this one lies a single base away; base qualities are absent.

TCRbeta CDR3 regions were amplified from genomic DNA using the immunoSEQ Assay, a bias-controlled multiplex PCR. The authors processed their data as follows. The number of nucleated cells in each sample was estimated by amplification of reference gene primers within the assay. To quantify the absolute abundance of each unique TCRbeta CDR3 rearrangement, sequence reads were collapsed and filtered. For each sample, productive Simpson clonality was calculated as the square root of Simpson's diversity index over productive rearrangements. TCRdb retrieved this table from immuneACCESS and kept in-frame rearrangements only. Not all clones are present; in checked studies, unresolved V genes account for under half, and no reason is known for the remainder. The DNA gave D and trimming, while V, J and clone size come from that table. This sample comprises tens of thousands of clones, 85% to 90% of them detected only once. 3.8% of the sample comes from the top ten.

CDR1 and CDR2, looked up from the germline V gene (reference sequence), are SGHNT and YYREEE. The CDR3 numbers 16 residues from cysteine through phenylalanine. The kept DNA is CDR3 alone, 48 bases in frame from the first base. The trim is 1 base for V and 2 bases for J, with a gap of 13 bases between the germline ends. The sequence was collected from a man aged 55 to 70 with acute or convalescent COVID-19. Sequencing input: peripheral blood. This receptor chain uses TRBV5-4 and TRBJ1-3; the D gene is not confidently resolved. In nucleotides, the sequence is TGTGCCAGCAGCTTGTTTGGTGAGAGGGCTGGAAACACCATATATTTT. Its product reads: CASSLFGERAGNTIYF.